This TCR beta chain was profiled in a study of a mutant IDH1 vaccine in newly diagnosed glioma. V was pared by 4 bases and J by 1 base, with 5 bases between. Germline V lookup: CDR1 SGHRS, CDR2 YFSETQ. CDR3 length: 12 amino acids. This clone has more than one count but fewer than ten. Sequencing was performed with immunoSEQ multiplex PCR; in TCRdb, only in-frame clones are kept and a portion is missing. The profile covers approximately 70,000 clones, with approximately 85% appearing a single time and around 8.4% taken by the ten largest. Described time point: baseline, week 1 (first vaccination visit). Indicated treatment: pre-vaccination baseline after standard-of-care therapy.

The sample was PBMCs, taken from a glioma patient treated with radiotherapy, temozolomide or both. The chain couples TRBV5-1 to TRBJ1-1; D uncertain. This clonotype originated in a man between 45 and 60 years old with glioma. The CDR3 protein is CASSPGNTEAFF. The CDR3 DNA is TGCGCCAGCAGCCCGGGGAACACTGAAGCTTTCTTT.